This TCR beta chain appears in the sequencing data of a study of blood T cell repertoires in COVID-19. About the study: In each case, the material was cDNA or gDNA derived from T cells, B-cell-depleted T cells, or PBMCs.

With 4 bases clipped from V and 0 bases from J, the junction kept 11 bases outside the gene matches. Per germline, CDR1 MGHRA and CDR2 YSYEKL. This CDR3 is built from 18 residues. Assay used: immunoSEQ multiplex PCR; TCRdb lists only in-frame clones, some missing. The data show 300,000 to 400,000 clones, 90% seen once. Seattle researchers signed up patients amid active infection and tracked them longitudinally. The sample taken for sequencing was peripheral blood. The receptor was isolated from a woman aged 25 to 39 with COVID-19, enrolled during active disease. This chain connects TRBV4-1 to TRBJ2-1; 8 positions agree with TRBD2. The CDR3 region is CASSPSGTSPSSYNEQFF. The CDR3 region has the DNA TGCGCCAGCAGCCCGTCCGGGACTAGTCCAAGCTCCTACAATGAGCAGTTCTTC.